This T cell receptor (beta chain) was sequenced for a study of shared clonotypes between healthy human individuals. Between the trimmed V and J ends, which lost 0 bases and 6 bases, there was a span of 9 bases. The germline V gene has CDR1 GTSNPN and CDR2 SVGIG (reference sequence). This CDR3 comprises 12 residues. As defined, naive CD8 cells were CD45RO-negative and positively selected for CCR7, with terminally differentiated effector memory CD45RA+ cells excluded. The assay was carried out at the deep level. The table came from immunoSEQ multiplex PCR; TCRdb's copy has only in-frame clones and leaves some out. Here the sample spans around 2.1 million clones, 85% to 95% being singletons.

The chain recombines TRBV30 with TRBJ2-7; no definite D call. This receptor was taken from a man between 18 and 35 years old in good health. Some clones in this sample may be carry-over from other donors' samples. The specimen was naive CD8+ T cells from PBMCs. Here the CDR3 DNA reads TGTGCCTGGAGTGTAGGCGTATTCGAGCAGTACTTC. Translated: CAWSVGVFEQYF.